This T cell receptor beta chain stems from a study of blood T cells in healthy people across ages. This CDR3 is built from 18 residues. Trimming removed 0 bases from V and 5 bases from J, with 20 bases in between. Germline loops: CDR1 ENHRY, CDR2 SYGVKD. A second PCR of about 7 to 11 cycles used a sample-barcoded 5' primer and a J-beta primer mix. TCRdb recomputed calls from the 5' RACE reads with MiXCR, one row per CDR3 protein. In the table there are about 1,500,000 distinct CDR3 sequences, about 28% of which are singletons. The chain recombines TRBV10-3 with TRBJ1-5; weak D call: TRBD1 (6 bases). This TCR was sampled from a woman aged 25 to 39 in good health. Sequenced sample: blood. CDR3 nucleotides: TGTGCCATCAGTGAGTCGACTTTGGAAGGGGGATCCGATCAGCCCCAGCATTTT. Residues: CAISESTLEGGSDQPQHF.